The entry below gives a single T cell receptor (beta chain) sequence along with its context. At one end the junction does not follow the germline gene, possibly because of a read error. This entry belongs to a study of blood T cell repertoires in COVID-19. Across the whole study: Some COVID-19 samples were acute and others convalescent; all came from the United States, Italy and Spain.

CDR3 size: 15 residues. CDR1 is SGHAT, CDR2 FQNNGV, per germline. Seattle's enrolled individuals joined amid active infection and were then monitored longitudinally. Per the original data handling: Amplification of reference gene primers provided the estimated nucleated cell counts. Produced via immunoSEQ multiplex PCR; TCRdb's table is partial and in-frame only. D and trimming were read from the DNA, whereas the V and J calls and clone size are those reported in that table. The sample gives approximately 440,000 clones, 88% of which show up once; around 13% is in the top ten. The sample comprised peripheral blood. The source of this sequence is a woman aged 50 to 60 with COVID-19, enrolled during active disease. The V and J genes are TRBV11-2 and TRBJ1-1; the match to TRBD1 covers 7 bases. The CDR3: CASSVEQGFYAEAFF. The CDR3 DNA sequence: TGTGCCAGCAGCGTAGAACAGGGGTTTTATGCTGAAGCTTTCTTT.